The clone carrying this T cell receptor (beta chain) was found many times. Its antigen remains unknown. This entry belongs to a study of identical twins. The CDR3 is made up of 16 amino acids. The V gene's germline CDR1 is MGHRA and CDR2 YSYEKL. Trimming left V 0 bases short and J 4 bases short, with 15 bases between. Findings and caveats of the study: Cord blood beta clonotypes present at high abundance carried fewer insertions; no such pattern appeared in memory repertoires.

The donors were all healthy and Caucasian. MiXCR, applied by TCRdb to the 5' RACE reads, yields one record per CDR3 protein. Here the sample spans fewer than 250,000 distinct CDR3 sequences, 7.5% being singletons. These data also featured in a second study, about yellow fever vaccine responses in identical twins.

The receptor's source is a woman aged 18-29 years in good health. The V call is TRBV4-1, the J call TRBJ2-5, with D possibly matching TRBD2 (5 bases). Specimen: CD8+ T cells sorted from blood. As DNA, the CDR3 is TGCGCCAGCAGCCAAGATTGGGTGGAGAGCGGAGAGACCCAGTACTTC. This gives the protein CASSQDWVESGETQYF.